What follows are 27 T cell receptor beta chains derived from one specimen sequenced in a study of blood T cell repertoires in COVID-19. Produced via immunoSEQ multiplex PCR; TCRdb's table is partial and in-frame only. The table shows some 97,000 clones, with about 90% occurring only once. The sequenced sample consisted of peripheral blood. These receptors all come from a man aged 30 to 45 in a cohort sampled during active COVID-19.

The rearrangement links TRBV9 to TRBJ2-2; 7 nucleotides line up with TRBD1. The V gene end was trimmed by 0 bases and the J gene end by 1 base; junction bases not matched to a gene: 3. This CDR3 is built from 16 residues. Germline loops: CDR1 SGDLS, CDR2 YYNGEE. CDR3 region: CASSVEAGGNTGELFF. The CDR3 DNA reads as TGTGCCAGCAGCGTAGAGGCAGGGGGGAACACCGGGGAGCTGTTTTTT.

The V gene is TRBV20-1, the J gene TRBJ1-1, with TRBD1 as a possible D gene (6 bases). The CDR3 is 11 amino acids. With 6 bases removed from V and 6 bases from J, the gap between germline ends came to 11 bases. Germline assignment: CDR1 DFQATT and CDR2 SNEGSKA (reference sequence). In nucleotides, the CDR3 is TGCAGTGCCGAATCAGGGGCTGAAGCTTTCTTT. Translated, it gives CSAESGAEAFF.

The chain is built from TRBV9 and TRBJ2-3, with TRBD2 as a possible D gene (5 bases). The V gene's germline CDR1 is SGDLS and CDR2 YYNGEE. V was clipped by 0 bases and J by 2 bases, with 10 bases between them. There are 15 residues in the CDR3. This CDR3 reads CASSVGVGDTDTQYF. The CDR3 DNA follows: TGTGCCAGCAGCGTAGGTGTCGGGGACACAGATACGCAGTATTTT.

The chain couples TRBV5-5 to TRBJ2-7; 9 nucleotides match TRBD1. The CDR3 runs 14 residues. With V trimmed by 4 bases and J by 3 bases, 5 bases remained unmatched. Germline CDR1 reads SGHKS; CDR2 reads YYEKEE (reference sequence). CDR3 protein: CASSPGTGIYEQYF. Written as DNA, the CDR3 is TGTGCCAGCAGCCCTGGGACAGGGATCTACGAGCAGTACTTC. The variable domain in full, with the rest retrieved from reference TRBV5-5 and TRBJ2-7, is DAGVTQSPTHLIKTRGQQVTLRCSPISGHKSVSWYQQVLGQGPQFIFQYYEKEERGRGNFPDRFSARQFPNYSSELNVNALLLGDSALYLCASSPGTGIYEQYFGPGTRLTVT.

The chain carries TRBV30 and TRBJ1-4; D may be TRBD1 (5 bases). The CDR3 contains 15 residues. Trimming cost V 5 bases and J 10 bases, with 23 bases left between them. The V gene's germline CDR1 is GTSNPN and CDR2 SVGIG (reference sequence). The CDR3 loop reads CAWEDRTTGPGKLFF. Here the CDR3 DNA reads TGTGCCTGGGAGGACCGAACCACAGGTCCGGGAAAACTGTTTTTT. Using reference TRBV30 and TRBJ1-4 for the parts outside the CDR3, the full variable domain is SQTIHQWPATLVQPVGSPLSLECTVEGTSNPNLYWYRQAAGRGLQLLFYSVGIGQISSEVPQNLSASRPQDRQFILSSKKLLLSDSGFYLCAWEDRTTGPGKLFFGSGTQLSVL.

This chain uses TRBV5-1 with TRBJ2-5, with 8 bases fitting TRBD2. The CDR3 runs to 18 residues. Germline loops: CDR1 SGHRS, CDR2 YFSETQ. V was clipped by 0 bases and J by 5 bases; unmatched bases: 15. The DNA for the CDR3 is TGCGCCAGCAGCTTGGCACCTTATCTAGCCCCGGGGGGGGAGACCCAGTACTTC. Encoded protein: CASSLAPYLAPGGETQYF.

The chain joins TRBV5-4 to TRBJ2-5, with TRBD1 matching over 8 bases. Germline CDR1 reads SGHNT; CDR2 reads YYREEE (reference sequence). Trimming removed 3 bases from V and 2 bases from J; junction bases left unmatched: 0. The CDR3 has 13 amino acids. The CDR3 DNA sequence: TGTGCCAGCAGCTGGACAGGGCAAGAGACCCAGTACTTC. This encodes CASSWTGQETQYF.

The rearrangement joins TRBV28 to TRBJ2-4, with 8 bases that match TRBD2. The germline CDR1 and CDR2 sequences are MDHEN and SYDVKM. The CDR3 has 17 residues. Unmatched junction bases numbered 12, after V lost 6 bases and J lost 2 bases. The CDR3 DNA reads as TGTGCCAGCAGCCCAGGAGCGGGGGAGGCAACCAAAAACATTCAGTACTTC. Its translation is CASSPGAGEATKNIQYF.

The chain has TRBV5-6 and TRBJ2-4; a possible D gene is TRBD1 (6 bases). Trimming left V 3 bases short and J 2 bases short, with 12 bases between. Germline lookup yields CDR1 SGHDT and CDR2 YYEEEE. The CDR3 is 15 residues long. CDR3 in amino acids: CASSSTGQPKNIQYF. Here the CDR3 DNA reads TGTGCCAGCAGCTCTACAGGGCAGCCCAAAAACATTCAGTACTTC.

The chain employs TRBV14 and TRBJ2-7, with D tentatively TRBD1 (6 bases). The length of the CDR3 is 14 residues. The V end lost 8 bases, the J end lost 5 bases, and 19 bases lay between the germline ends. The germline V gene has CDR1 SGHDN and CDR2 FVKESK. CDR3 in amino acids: CASSSATGWNEQYF. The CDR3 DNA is TGTGCCAGCTCTTCTGCGACAGGTTGGAACGAGCAGTACTTC.

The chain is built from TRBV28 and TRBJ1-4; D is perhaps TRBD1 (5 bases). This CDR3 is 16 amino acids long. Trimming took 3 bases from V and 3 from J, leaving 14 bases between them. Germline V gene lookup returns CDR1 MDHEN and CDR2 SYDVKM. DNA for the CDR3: TGTGCCAGCAGTTTGGGTCAGGGCTACCCTAATGAAAAACTGTTTTTT. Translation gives CASSLGQGYPNEKLFF.

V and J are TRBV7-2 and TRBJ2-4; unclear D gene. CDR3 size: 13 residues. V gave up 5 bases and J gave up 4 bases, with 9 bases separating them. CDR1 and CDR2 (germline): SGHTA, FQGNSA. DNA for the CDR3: TGTGCCAGCAGCCAGAAGAGGAAAAACATTCAGTACTTC. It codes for CASSQKRKNIQYF.

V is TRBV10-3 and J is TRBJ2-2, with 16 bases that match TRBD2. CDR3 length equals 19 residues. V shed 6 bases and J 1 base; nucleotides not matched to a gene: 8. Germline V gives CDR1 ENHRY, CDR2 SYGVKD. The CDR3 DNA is TGTGCCATCAGCCCCGGGACTAGCGGGGGGGCCGGGAACACCGGGGAGCTGTTTTTT. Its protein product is CAISPGTSGGAGNTGELFF.

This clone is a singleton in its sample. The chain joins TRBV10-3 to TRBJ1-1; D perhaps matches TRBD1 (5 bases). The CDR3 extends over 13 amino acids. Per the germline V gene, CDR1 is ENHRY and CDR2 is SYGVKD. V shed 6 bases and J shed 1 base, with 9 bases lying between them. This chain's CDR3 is CAIRPDRNTEAFF. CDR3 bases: TGTGCCATCAGACCCGACAGGAACACTGAAGCTTTCTTT.

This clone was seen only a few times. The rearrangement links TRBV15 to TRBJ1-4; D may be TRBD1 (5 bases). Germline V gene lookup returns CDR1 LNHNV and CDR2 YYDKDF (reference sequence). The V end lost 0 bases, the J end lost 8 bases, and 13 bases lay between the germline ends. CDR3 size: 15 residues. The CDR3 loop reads CATSRDRGVGEKLFF. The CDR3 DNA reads TGTGCCACCAGCAGAGATCGGGGGGTAGGGGAAAAACTGTTTTTT.

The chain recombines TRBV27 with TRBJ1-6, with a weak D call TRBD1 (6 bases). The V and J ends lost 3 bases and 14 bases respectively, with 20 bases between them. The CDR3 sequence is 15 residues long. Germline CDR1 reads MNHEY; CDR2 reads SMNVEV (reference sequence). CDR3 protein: CASSFNREPTGSLHF. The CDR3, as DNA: TGTGCCAGCAGTTTTAACAGGGAACCTACCGGATCCCTCCACTTT.

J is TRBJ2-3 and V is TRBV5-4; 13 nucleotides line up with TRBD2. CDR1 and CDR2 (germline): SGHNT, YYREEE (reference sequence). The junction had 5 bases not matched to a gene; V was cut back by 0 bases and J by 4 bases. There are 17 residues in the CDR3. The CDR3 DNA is TGTGCCAGCAGCTTGGGTACTAGCGGGGGGGCGGCAGATACGCAGTATTTT. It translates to CASSLGTSGGAADTQYF.

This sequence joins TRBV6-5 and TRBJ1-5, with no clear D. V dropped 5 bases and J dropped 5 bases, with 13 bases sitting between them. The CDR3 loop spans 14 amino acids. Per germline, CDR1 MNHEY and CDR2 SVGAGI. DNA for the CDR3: TGTGCCAGCAGTCGAGGTATTCGGCATCAGCCCCAGCATTTT. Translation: CASSRGIRHQPQHF.

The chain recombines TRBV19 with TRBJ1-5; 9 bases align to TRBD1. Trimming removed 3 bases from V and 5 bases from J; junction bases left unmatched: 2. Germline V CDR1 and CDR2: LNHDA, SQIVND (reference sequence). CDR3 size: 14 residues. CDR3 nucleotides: TGTGCCAGTAGTATTAGGACAGGGGATCAGCCCCAGCATTTT. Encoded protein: CASSIRTGDQPQHF.

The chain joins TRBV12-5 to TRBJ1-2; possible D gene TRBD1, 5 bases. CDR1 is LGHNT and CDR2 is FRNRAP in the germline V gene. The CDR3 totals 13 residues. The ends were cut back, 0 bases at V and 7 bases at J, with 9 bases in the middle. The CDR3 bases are TGTGCTAGTGGTTTGGTACCGCAGGGTGGCTACACCTTC. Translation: CASGLVPQGGYTF.

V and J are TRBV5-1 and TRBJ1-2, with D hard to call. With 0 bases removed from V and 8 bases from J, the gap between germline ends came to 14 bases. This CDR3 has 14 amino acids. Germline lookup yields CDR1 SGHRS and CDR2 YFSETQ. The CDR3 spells CASSLAGGAGGYTF. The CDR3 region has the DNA TGCGCCAGCAGCTTGGCCGGCGGTGCGGGGGGCTACACCTTC.

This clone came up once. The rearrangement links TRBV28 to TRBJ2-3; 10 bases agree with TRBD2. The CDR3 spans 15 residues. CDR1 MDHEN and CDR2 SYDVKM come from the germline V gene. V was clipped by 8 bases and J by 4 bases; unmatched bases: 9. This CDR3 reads CASESGGAGADTQYF. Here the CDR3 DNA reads TGTGCCAGCGAGAGCGGGGGGGCAGGGGCAGATACGCAGTATTTT.

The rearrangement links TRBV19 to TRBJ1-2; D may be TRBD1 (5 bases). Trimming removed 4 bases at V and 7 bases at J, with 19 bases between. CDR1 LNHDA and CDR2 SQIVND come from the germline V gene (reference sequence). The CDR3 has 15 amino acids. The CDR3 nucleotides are TGTGCCAGTAGTACGGAGGAGGGGACGAATGGTGGCTACACCTTC. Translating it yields CASSTEEGTNGGYTF.

CDR3 sequence: CASSLGGRQGLEAFF. For the CDR3, the DNA is TGTGCCAGCAGCTTGGGGGGACGACAGGGTCTGGAAGCTTTCTTT. The chain is built from TRBV5-6 and TRBJ1-1; 7 bases are a match to TRBD1. In germline, CDR1 is SGHDT, CDR2 YYEEEE. CDR3 size: 15 residues. Trimming at V came to 0 bases and at J to 8 bases, leaving 10 bases not matched to a gene.

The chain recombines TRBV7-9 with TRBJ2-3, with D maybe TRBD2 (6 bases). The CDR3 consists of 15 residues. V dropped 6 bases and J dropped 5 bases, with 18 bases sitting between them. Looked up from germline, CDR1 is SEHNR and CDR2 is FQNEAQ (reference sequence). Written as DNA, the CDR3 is TGTGCCAGCAGTAAATCGGAGGGGCGTGTAGATACGCAGTATTTT. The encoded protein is CASSKSEGRVDTQYF.

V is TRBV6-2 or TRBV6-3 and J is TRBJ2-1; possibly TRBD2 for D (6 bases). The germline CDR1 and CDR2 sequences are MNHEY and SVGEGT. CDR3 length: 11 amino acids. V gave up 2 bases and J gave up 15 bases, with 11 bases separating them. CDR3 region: CASSYAEGRFF. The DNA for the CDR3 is TGTGCCAGCAGTTACGCGGAGGGTCGGTTCTTC.

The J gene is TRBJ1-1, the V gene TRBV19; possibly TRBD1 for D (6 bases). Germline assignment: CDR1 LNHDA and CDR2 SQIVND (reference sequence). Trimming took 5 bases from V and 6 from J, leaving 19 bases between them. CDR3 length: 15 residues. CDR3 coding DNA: TGTGCCAGTAGTCTGCAGGGGACCCTCAGCGCTGAAGCTTTCTTT. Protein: CASSLQGTLSAEAFF. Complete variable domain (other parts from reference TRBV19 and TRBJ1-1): DGGITQSPKYLFRKEGQNVTLSCEQNLNHDAMYWYRQDPGQGLRLIYYSQIVNDFQKGDIAEGYSVSREKKESFPLTVTSAQKNPTAFYLCASSLQGTLSAEAFFGQGTRLTVV.